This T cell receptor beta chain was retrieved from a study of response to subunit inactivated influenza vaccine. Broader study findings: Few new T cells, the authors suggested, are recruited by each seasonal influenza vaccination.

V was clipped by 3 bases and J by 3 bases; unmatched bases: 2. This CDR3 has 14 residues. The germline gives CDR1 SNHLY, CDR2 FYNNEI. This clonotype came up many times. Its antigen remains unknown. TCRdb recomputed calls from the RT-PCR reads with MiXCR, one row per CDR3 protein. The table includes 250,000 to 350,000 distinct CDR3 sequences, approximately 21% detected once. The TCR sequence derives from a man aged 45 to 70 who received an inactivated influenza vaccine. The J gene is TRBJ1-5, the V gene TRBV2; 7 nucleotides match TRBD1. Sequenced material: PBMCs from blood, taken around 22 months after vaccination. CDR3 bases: TGTGCCAGCAGTGACAGGGGGGTCAATCAGCCCCAGCATTTT. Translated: CASSDRGVNQPQHF.